A single T cell receptor beta chain is shown here with its context. This sample was taken from a study of blood T cell repertoires in COVID-19. Study summary: COVID-19 samples from acute and convalescent phases originated in the United States, Italy and Spain.

Participants' own reports of clinical history determined their cohort assignment. Per the original data handling: From reference gene primer amplification, estimates of nucleated cell counts were derived. The data were produced by immunoSEQ multiplex PCR, yet TCRdb's version contains in-frame clones alone and is incomplete. That table furnishes V, J and clone size, whereas the DNA furnished D and trimming. The table has over 250,000 clones, 89% seen once. CDR1 and CDR2 from the germline V gene are LGHNT and FRNRAP. The length of the CDR3 is 15 residues. The V and J ends lost 9 bases and 2 bases respectively, with 17 bases between them.

J is TRBJ1-5 and V is TRBV12-5; no reliable D call. Material for sequencing was PBMCs or T cells enriched from blood (not recorded which). This receptor was obtained from a woman aged 55-69 years who had recovered from COVID-19. The CDR3 nucleotides read TGTGCTAGAATTACCAGGAGGGATGGCAATCAGCCCCAGCATTTT. The encoded protein is CARITRRDGNQPQHF.